This T cell receptor beta chain is from a study of human versus mouse CDR3 diversity and MHC coevolution. Data came from immunoSEQ multiplex PCR; TCRdb stores just in-frame clones and leaves some out. The sample lists about 83,000 clones; 80% to 95% were seen once. The ends were cut back, 7 bases at V and 4 bases at J, with 7 bases in the middle. The CDR3 runs 11 residues. Germline CDR1 is SNHLY and CDR2 is FYNNEI. Naive CD4 T cells, CD45RO-negative and CD62L-positive, were flow-sorted from PBMCs. The chain is built from TRBV2 and TRBJ1-2; D unresolved. This clonotype was sampled from a person aged 30 to 70 in good health. Sequenced sample: naive CD4+ T cells from blood. The subset denotes: CD45RO-negative CD62L-positive naive CD4 T cells. CDR3 amino acids: CASISSYGYTF. CDR3 DNA sequence: TGTGCCAGCATCTCCTCCTATGGCTACACCTTC.